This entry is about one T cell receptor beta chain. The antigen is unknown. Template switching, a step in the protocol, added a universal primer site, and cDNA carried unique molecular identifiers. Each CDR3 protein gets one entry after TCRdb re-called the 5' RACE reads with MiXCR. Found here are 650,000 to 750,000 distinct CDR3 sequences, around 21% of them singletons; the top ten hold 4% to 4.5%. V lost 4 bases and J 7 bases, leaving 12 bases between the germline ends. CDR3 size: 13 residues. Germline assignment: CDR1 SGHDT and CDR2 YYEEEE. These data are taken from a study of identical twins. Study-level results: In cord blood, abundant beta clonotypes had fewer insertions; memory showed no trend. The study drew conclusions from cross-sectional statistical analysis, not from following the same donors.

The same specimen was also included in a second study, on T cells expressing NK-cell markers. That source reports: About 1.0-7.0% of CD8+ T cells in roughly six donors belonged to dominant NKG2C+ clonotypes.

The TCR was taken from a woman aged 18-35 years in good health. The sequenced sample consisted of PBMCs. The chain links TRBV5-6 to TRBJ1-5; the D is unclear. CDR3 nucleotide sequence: TGTGCCAGCAGCCACGGCGGGGAGCAGCCCCAGCATTTT. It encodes CASSHGGEQPQHF.